This T cell receptor (beta chain) is from a study of CXCR3-negative and CXCR3-positive naive CD8 T cells. TRB cDNA was prepared as libraries by UMI-labeled 5' RACE. TCRdb reanalyzed the 5' RACE reads, giving one entry per CDR3 protein sequence and no DNA. In total, the table holds about 62,000 distinct CDR3 sequences. This clonotype originated in a human donor in good health. Some clones in this sample may be carry-over from other donors' samples. Sequences were obtained from naive CXCR3- CD8+ T cells from blood. Regarding subset: CD45RO-CCR7+CD27+CD95- naive CD8+ T cells lacking CXCR3 (TNR3-).

The CDR3 sequence: CASSPYPGRNSYNEQFF. The genes are TRBV9 and TRBJ2-1; as DNA is missing, the TRBD1 call by TCRdb cannot be tested. Germline lookup yields CDR1 SGDLS and CDR2 YYNGEE. This CDR3 is built from 17 residues.